This record looks at one T cell receptor beta chain sequence and its context. Its specificity is not known. Within the CD8+ T cell compartment, naive cells were CD45RO-CCR7+CD27+CD95-. The record originates from a study of CXCR3-negative and CXCR3-positive naive CD8 T cells. For the study at large: Every library held about 1.5 +/- 0.3 million TRB reads, and the total came to 130 million to 150 million.

UMI-labeled TRB cDNA libraries were prepared by 5' RACE. TCRdb reprocessed the 5' RACE reads and keeps a single row for each CDR3 protein, giving no DNA. The table for this sample gives more than 80,000 distinct CDR3 sequences. Study results and limitations: Fresh PBMCs went into most assays, and CXCR3 expression partly declined after cryopreservation. CXCR3-expressing naive cells carried TRB CDR3s more hydrophobic than those of CXCR3-negative naive cells. Memory, not naive, CXCR3-negative and CXCR3-positive cells differed in TRBV-TRBJ usage.

Germline CDR1 is SQVTM and CDR2 is ANQGSEA. This CDR3 spans 16 amino acids. The source of this sequence is a human donor in good health. Some clones in this sample may be carry-over from other donors' samples. The sample taken for sequencing was naive CXCR3+ CD8+ T cells from blood. Subset indicated: CD45RO-CCR7+CD27+CD95- naive CD8+ T cells expressing CXCR3 (TNR3+). The rearrangement joins TRBV29-1 to TRBJ2-7; there is no DNA to check the TCRdb D call of TRBD2. CDR3 amino acids: CSVEFWTSGGGLGQYF.